This T cell receptor (beta chain) was recorded in a study of monozygotic twins with inflammatory bowel disease. Germline V gives CDR1 LNHNV, CDR2 YYDKDF (reference sequence). The CDR3 is 15 residues long. The team made cDNA by running eight separate reactions for each sample. UMIs bearing a 6-nucleotide sample barcode were added through template switching. TCRdb processed the 5' RACE reads again and assigns one entry to each CDR3 protein, with no DNA. In all, the sample yields 300,000 to 400,000 distinct CDR3 sequences. The chain recombines TRBV15 with TRBJ2-1; TCRdb outputs TRBD2, but without DNA this stays unchecked. Sequenced sample: blood. The clonotype comes from a human donor with ulcerative colitis or Crohn's disease, or a healthy co-twin of an affected twin (not recorded which). The CDR3 loop is CATSRGWTSGNEQFF.